The clone carrying this TCR beta chain came up a few times. Its target is unknown. The CDR3 consists of 15 residues. Unmatched junction bases numbered 4, after V lost 3 bases and J lost 2 bases. The germline CDR1 and CDR2 sequences are SNHLY and FYNNEI. This entry comes from a study of cytomegalovirus exposure and HLA in healthy donors. 60 Vbeta and 13 Jbeta primers were used in PCR. The table came from immunoSEQ multiplex PCR; TCRdb's copy has only in-frame clones and leaves some out. The sample lists some 120,000 clones, approximately 84% occurring once. Study observations and caveats: For most TCR beta V segments, an earlier analysis put the productive rate at about 87% or about 30% of the time. One later analysis reportedly identified an Asian-associated ancestry cluster that showed fewer N-insertions than the roughly 670-donor mean.

The clonotype comes from a man aged 45-65 years in good health and CMV-seronegative. Sequencing input: PBMCs. V usage is TRBV2 and J usage is TRBJ1-5, with TRBD1 identical over 7 bases. The CDR3 protein is CASSEKGAGNQPQHF. The CDR3, as DNA: TGTGCCAGCAGTGAGAAGGGGGCCGGCAATCAGCCCCAGCATTTT.